This T cell receptor (beta chain) was found in a study of chemoradiotherapy in HPV16-positive cancers. There are 16 residues in the CDR3. Germline CDR1 is SGDLS and CDR2 is YYNGEE. The V and J ends lost 2 bases and 0 bases respectively, with 14 bases between them. TCRdb's copy holds only in-frame clones and misses some; the assay was immunoSEQ multiplex PCR. The table has about 20,000 clones, roughly 80% seen once; the top ten hold more than 3%. Findings and caveats of the study: In HPV16-positive patients, HPV-responsive T-cell expansion tracked better recurrence-free survival.

Note on this clone: Its antigen remains unidentified.

The origin of this receptor is a human donor with HPV-associated anogenital cancer. The chain links TRBV9 to TRBJ1-2; no firm D call. The material was blood, obtained from a patient who underwent chemoradiotherapy. CDR3 DNA sequence: TGTGCCAGCAGCGTGGGAGCTATCCTAGCTAACTATGGCTACACCTTC. Its protein product is CASSVGAILANYGYTF.